The clone carrying this TCR beta chain came up a few times. The target antigen is unknown. Trimming left V 0 bases short and J 9 bases short, with 20 bases between. Germline lookup yields CDR1 SGHTA and CDR2 FQGNSA. CDR3 length: 16 amino acids. MiXCR was run by TCRdb on the 5' RACE reads, yielding one entry per CDR3 protein. The table has around 680,000 distinct CDR3 sequences, 8.5% to 9% seen once; the top ten hold around 0.98%. The data stem from a study of identical twins. Findings of the study overall: Twin sharing of out-of-frame TCR alpha was underestimated by models in monozygotic pairs. Out-of-frame alpha sequences common to twins were enriched for low generation probability.

A further study also used this sample, focusing on yellow fever vaccine responses in identical twins. As reported in that work: Twins reportedly had a vaccine T cell response that seemed partly convergent, partly personalized.

Material for sequencing was PBMCs. This chain connects TRBV7-2 to TRBJ2-5; the D gene is possibly TRBD2 (5 bases). The origin of this receptor is a woman aged 18 to 35 in good health. CDR3: CASSLALGHSNGAQYF. Here the CDR3 DNA reads TGTGCCAGCAGCTTAGCGCTAGGCCACTCGAACGGGGCCCAGTACTTC.